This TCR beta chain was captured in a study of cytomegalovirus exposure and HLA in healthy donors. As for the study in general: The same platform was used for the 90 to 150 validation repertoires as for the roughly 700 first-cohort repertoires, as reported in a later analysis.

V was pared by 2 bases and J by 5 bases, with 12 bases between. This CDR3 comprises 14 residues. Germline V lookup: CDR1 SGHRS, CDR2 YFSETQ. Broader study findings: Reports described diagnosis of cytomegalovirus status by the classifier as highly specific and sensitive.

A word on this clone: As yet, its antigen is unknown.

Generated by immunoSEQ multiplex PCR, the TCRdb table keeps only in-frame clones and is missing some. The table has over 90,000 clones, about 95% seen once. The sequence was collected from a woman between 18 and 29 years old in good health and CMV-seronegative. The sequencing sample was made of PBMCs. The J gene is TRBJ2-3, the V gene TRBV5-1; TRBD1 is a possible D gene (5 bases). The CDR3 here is CASSLSRAGDTQYF. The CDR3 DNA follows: TGCGCCAGCAGCTTATCCAGGGCCGGAGATACGCAGTATTTT.